This paragraph reports one T cell receptor beta chain. Which antigen it targets is not known. Within one base of it there is no much larger clone, and no base qualities were kept. The immunoSEQ Assay, a bias-controlled multiplex PCR, was used to amplify TCRbeta CDR3 regions from genomic DNA. Regarding the original processing steps: The number of nucleated cells in each sample was estimated from the amplification of reference gene primers within the assay. To quantify the absolute abundance of each unique TCRbeta CDR3 rearrangement, sequence reads were collapsed and filtered. Productive Simpson clonality was computed per sample as the square root of Simpson's diversity index over productive rearrangements. TCRdb re-hosts the immuneACCESS table, in-frame sequences only. Its copies lack some clones; in the studies checked, an unresolved V gene accounts for under half of them, and the cause for the rest is not known. V, J and clone size are taken as reported in that table, and D and trimming were inferred from the DNA itself. The sample yields approximately 100,000 clones; roughly 91% were counted once. Of the sample, 5.1% is held by the ten largest clones.

The sample belongs to a study of blood T cell repertoires in COVID-19 (dated by TCRdb to 2020 to 2022). General notes on the study: Collaborator samples came from the United States, Italy and Spain and covered acute and convalescent phases of COVID-19. The prospective study material was composed of cDNA or gDNA derived from T cells, B-cell-depleted T cells, or PBMCs. Deeply sampled blood TCRbeta repertoires from subjects exposed to, actively infected with, or recovered from COVID-19 were included in the dataset. The repertoires were made available in a free public database intended to serve as a resource for research on the immune response to SARS-CoV-2. Samples were obtained from the ongoing ImmuneRACE study (first 160 participants) and from some 1,200 subjects provided by 6 global collaborators. A de-identified subject ID, COVID-19 status, age in years and sex were almost always included in the sample metadata. Where available, HLA class I and class II types were obtained from metadata supplied by the sample provider rather than from assay-based typing.

The germline V gene specifies ENHRY as CDR1 and SYGVKD as CDR2. V drops 5 bases and J drops 5 bases, leaving 15 bases in between. The CDR3 has 14 amino acids, counting the end cysteine and phenylalanine. Only the CDR3 DNA is retained, 42 bases long and in frame from the first base. Whole blood was collected in K2EDTA tubes by collaborating institutions according to the institutions' own protocols. For TCRbeta analysis, collaborators shipped samples as frozen whole blood, isolated PBMCs, or DNA extracted from either of those sample types. The paper's findings and limits, for the study overall: The amount of clinical and demographic metadata varied by source and participant and was provided uncurated.

The rearranged chain carries TRBV10-3 and TRBJ1-1; a tentative D call is TRBD1 (5 bases match). Source material: peripheral blood. The source of this sequence is a human donor in a cohort sampled during active COVID-19. The CDR3 protein: CAISSQGEQTEAFF. The DNA sequence is given as TGTGCCATCAGTTCTCAGGGTGAACAGACTGAAGCTTTCTTT.